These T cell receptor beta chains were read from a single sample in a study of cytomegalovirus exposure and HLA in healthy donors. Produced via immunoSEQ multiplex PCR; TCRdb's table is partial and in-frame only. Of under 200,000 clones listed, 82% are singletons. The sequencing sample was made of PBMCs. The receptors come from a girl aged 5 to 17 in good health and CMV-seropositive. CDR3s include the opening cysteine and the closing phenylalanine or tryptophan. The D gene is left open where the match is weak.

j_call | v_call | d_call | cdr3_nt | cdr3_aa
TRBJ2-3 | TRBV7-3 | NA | TGTGCCAGCAGCCCCCAGCGGGGCACAGATACGCAGTATTTT | CASSPQRGTDTQYF
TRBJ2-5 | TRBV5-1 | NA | TGCGCCAGCAGGAGAACCCAGATAGGGGGAGAGACCCAGTACTTC | CASRRTQIGGETQYF
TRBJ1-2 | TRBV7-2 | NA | TGTGCCAGCAGCTTTACAGGGTCAGGTGACTATGGCTACACCTTC | CASSFTGSGDYGYTF
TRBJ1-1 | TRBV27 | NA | TGTGCCAGCAGTCCCCAATGGGGAGGAGGGACTGAAGCTTTCTTT | CASSPQWGGGTEAFF
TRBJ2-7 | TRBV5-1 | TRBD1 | TGCGCCAGCAGCTTGAATAGGCAGGGGGCCTACGAGCAGTACTTC | CASSLNRQGAYEQYF
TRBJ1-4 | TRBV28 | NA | TGTGCCAGCAGTGATGACATTACGGAAGAAAAACTGTTTTTT | CASSDDITEEKLFF
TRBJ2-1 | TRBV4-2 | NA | TGTGCCAGCAGCCAGGACGGGAGCTCCTACAATGAGCAGTTCTTC | CASSQDGSSYNEQFF
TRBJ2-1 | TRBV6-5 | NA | TGTGCCAGCAGAAGAGGGAGACGCAATGAGCAGTTCTTC | CASRRGRRNEQFF
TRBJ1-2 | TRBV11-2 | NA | TGTGCCAGCAGCTTAGTCCCAGGGGATGGCTACACCTTC | CASSLVPGDGYTF
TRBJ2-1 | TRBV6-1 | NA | TGTGCCAGCACTGAAAGACAGGATCTCTCCTACAATGAGCAGTTCTTC | CASTERQDLSYNEQFF
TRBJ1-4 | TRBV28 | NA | TGTGCCAGCAGCTTGAGTCTGGGCCCGGCCAAAAAACTGTTTTTT | CASSLSLGPAKKLFF
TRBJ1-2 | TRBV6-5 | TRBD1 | TGTGCCAGCACCACCGGACAGGGAAACTATGGCTACACCTTC | CASTTGQGNYGYTF
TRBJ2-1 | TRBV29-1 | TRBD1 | TGCAGCGTTGAACGGGACAGGGCCTTCAATGAGCAGTTCTTC | CSVERDRAFNEQFF
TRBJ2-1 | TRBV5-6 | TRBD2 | TGTGCCAGCAGCTCCGCGGGACTAGCCTTGAGGAATGAGCAGTTCTTC | CASSSAGLALRNEQFF
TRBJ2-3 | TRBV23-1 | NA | TGCGCCAGTCTCGTATATTTCACAGATACGCAGTATTTT | CASLVYFTDTQYF
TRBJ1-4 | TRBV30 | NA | TGTGCCTGGAGAGGGGATTCTAATGAAAAACTGTTTTTT | CAWRGDSNEKLFF
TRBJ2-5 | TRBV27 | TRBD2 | TGTGCCAGCAGACCCTCGACTAGCGGGTACCAAGAGACCCAGTACTTC | CASRPSTSGYQETQYF
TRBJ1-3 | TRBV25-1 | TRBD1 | TGTGCCAGCAGTGACCCCGGGAGGGGGCCTGGAAACACCATATATTTT | CASSDPGRGPGNTIYF
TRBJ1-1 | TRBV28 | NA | TGTGCCAGCAGCCTCGACAGTGGTGAAGCTTTCTTT | CASSLDSGEAFF
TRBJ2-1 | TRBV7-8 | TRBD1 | TGTGCCAGCAGCTTAGCGCTTCCGGGACAGGATAACAATGAGCAGTTCTTC | CASSLALPGQDNNEQFF
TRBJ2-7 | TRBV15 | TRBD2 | TGTGCCACCAGCAGAGATGGCGGGAGCGGGAGGGTCGACGAGCAGTACTTC | CATSRDGGSGRVDEQYF
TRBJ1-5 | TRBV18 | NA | TGTGCCAGCTCACGGGGGGACCGGGGGGTAGGCAATCAGCCCCAGCATTTT | CASSRGDRGVGNQPQHF
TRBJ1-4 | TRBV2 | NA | TGTGCCAGCAGGCCCCGGGCAGGGGATGAAAAACTGTTTTTT | CASRPRAGDEKLFF
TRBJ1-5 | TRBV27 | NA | TGTGCCAGCAGTTCCCTCGACAGGTTTTTCAATCAGCCCCAGCATTTT | CASSSLDRFFNQPQHF